The 21 T cell receptor beta chains below were found in one sample sequenced in a study of cytomegalovirus exposure and HLA in healthy donors. PCR employed 60 Vbeta and 13 Jbeta primers. Sequencing used immunoSEQ multiplex PCR; TCRdb keeps in-frame clones, though not all of them. The top ten clones hold 2.5% to 3.5% of a sample with 140,000 to 150,000 clones, more than 75% of them seen once. Sequencing was done on a sample of PBMCs. The receptors originated from a female donor in good health and CMV-seronegative.

CDR3 region: CASSRGSTAGNTIYF. CDR3 in DNA: TGTGCCAGCAGTCGCGGGAGTACAGCTGGAAACACCATATATTTT. The genes are TRBV28 and TRBJ1-3; the D is unclear. V was clipped by 5 bases and J by 2 bases, with 13 bases between them. The germline gives CDR1 MDHEN, CDR2 SYDVKM. The length of the CDR3 is 15 residues.

The rearrangement uses TRBV5-5 and TRBJ1-2; D is ambiguous. The V and J ends lost 5 bases and 4 bases respectively, with 12 bases between them. The CDR3 runs 13 residues. Germline CDR1 reads SGHKS; CDR2 reads YYEKEE (reference sequence). As DNA, the CDR3 is TGTGCCAGCAGTATAGCGCCAGCCTATGGCTACACCTTC. Translated, it gives CASSIAPAYGYTF.

The count of this clone is one. The CDR3 bases are TGTGCCAGCAGCCTGGGACTAGCGGGAGTTGCCGGGGAGCTGTTTTTT. This gives the protein CASSLGLAGVAGELFF. The chain joins TRBV28 to TRBJ2-2; 14 bases line up with TRBD2. J lost 6 bases, V lost 6 bases, and 6 bases had no gene match. Germline V gives CDR1 MDHEN, CDR2 SYDVKM. This CDR3 is 16 amino acids long.

The rearrangement uses TRBV11-3 and TRBJ2-1, with 8 bases aligning to TRBD2. The length of the CDR3 is 13 residues. J lost 6 bases, V lost 6 bases, and 4 bases had no gene match. Germline assignment: CDR1 SGHNT and CDR2 YENEEA. The CDR3 bases are TGTGCCAGCAGTCTCGGGGGGGGCAATGAGCAGTTCTTC. Its translation: CASSLGGGNEQFF.

V and J are TRBV2 and TRBJ1-2, with D perhaps TRBD1 (6 bases). Germline V gene lookup returns CDR1 SNHLY and CDR2 FYNNEI. Trimming took 4 bases from V and 2 from J, leaving 14 bases between them. The CDR3 contains 15 residues. In DNA form, the CDR3 reads TGTGCCAGCAGTGCGCACGAACAGGGAAACTATGGCTACACCTTC. This codes for CASSAHEQGNYGYTF.

The chain recombines TRBV6-5 with TRBJ2-6; D not certain. Germline V gene lookup returns CDR1 MNHEY and CDR2 SVGAGI. The CDR3 is 16 amino acids. The V and J ends lost 2 bases and 0 bases respectively, with 8 bases between them. The CDR3 DNA reads TGTGCCAGCAGTTACGAGGCCAGCTCTGGGGCCAACGTCCTGACTTTC. It specifies CASSYEASSGANVLTF.

The chain joins TRBV27 to TRBJ2-5; the match to TRBD1 covers 8 bases. TRBJ2-7 matches the DNA end more closely, so the J call is doubtful. CDR3 length: 13 residues. The germline V gene encodes CDR1 MNHEY and CDR2 SMNVEV (reference sequence). The CDR3 reads CASSSDRVYEQYF. The CDR3 DNA reads as TGTGCCAGCAGCTCGGACAGGGTCTACGAGCAGTACTTC.

Only one count was recorded for this clone. The genes are TRBV5-8 and TRBJ2-5; 9 bases map to TRBD2. Germline V gene sequence: CDR1 SGHTS, CDR2 YDEGEE. J lost 5 bases, V lost 4 bases, and 18 bases had no gene match. The length of the CDR3 is 18 residues. Written as DNA, the CDR3 is TGTGCCAGCAGCCACCCCCATTCTGGCGGGAGGGCTCGGGAGACCCAGTACTTC. Its translation is CASSHPHSGGRARETQYF.

V gene TRBV4-1 combines with J gene TRBJ2-2; D is perhaps TRBD2 (5 bases). The CDR3 extends over 16 amino acids. Germline-derived CDR1 and CDR2 are MGHRA and YSYEKL. V lost 2 bases and J 0 bases, leaving 10 bases between the germline ends. The CDR3 loop reads CASSQIGESNTGELFF. The CDR3 nucleotides read TGCGCCAGCAGCCAAATTGGGGAGTCGAACACCGGGGAGCTGTTTTTT.

This clone was recorded once. The J gene is TRBJ2-3, the V gene TRBV27; D might be TRBD2 (6 bases). With 4 bases removed from V and 6 bases from J, the gap between germline ends came to 11 bases. The CDR3 contains 13 residues. Per germline, CDR1 MNHEY and CDR2 SMNVEV (reference sequence). In nucleotides, the CDR3 is TGTGCCAGCAGTTATAGCGGTAGGGATACGCAGTATTTT. It specifies CASSYSGRDTQYF.

The chain joins TRBV28 to TRBJ1-5, with 7 nucleotides matching TRBD1. V lost 3 bases, J lost 0 bases, and 8 bases stayed unmatched. CDR1 MDHEN and CDR2 SYDVKM come from the germline V gene. The CDR3 spans 17 residues. The CDR3 region is CASSLSRGDYSNQPQHF. Here the CDR3 DNA reads TGTGCCAGCAGTTTGAGCAGGGGGGATTATAGCAATCAGCCCCAGCATTTT.

J is TRBJ2-5 and V is TRBV19; TRBD2 matches 14 bases. J lost 4 bases, V lost 6 bases, and 7 bases had no gene match. The CDR3 length is 16 residues. Germline CDR1 and CDR2: LNHDA and SQIVND (reference sequence). The CDR3 nucleotides read TGTGCCAGTAGGAGACTAGCGGGGGGGCCCGTAGAGACCCAGTACTTC. This sequence encodes CASRRLAGGPVETQYF.

This chain joins TRBV4-1 and TRBJ2-7; 10 nucleotides align to TRBD2. Germline CDR1 reads MGHRA; CDR2 reads YSYEKL. The CDR3 totals 18 residues. J was trimmed by 4 bases and V by 3 bases; bases with no gene match: 15. The CDR3 DNA is TGCGCCAGCAGCCAGCGACCGGGGCTAGCGGGAGAGCTGTACGAGCAGTACTTC. As protein: CASSQRPGLAGELYEQYF.

In this sample, this clone turned up once. V and J are TRBV7-2 and TRBJ1-5; 7 nucleotides agree with TRBD1. The CDR3 spans 18 residues. The J segment lost 2 bases and the V segment lost 5 bases, leaving 15 bases of the junction unmatched. From germline, CDR1 is SGHTA and CDR2 FQGNSA. DNA for the CDR3: TGTGCCAGCAGCGAAATCCCGGGACAGCGTCTCGGCAATCAGCCCCAGCATTTT. Translating it yields CASSEIPGQRLGNQPQHF.

This chain joins TRBV7-8 and TRBJ1-1; D is unclear. Germline CDR1 is SGHVS and CDR2 is FQNEAQ. The CDR3 length is 14 residues. The ends were cut back, 5 bases at V and 0 bases at J, with 10 bases in the middle. The CDR3 spells CASSQFTVNTEAFF. CDR3 bases: TGTGCCAGCAGCCAATTTACAGTGAACACTGAAGCTTTCTTT.

This chain connects TRBV5-4 to TRBJ2-1, with TRBD2 identical over 15 bases. The CDR3 spans 15 residues. J was trimmed by 7 bases and V by 4 bases; bases with no gene match: 3. Germline V gives CDR1 SGHNT, CDR2 YYREEE (reference sequence). The CDR3 region is CASSAGTSGGNEQFF. The DNA of the CDR3 is TGTGCCAGCAGCGCTGGGACTAGCGGGGGGAATGAGCAGTTCTTC.

The chain couples TRBV7-2 to TRBJ2-3, with TRBD2 matching 12 bases. Unmatched junction bases numbered 4, after V lost 5 bases and J lost 4 bases. The CDR3 has 15 residues. Per the germline V gene, CDR1 is SGHTA and CDR2 is FQGNSA. CDR3 sequence (DNA): TGTGCCAGCAGCCAGACTAGCGGGAGAGCAGATACGCAGTATTTT. Its protein is CASSQTSGRADTQYF.

The V gene is TRBV18, the J gene TRBJ1-6; no reliable D call. The germline CDR1 and CDR2 sequences are KGHSH and LQKENI. This CDR3 is 15 amino acids long. Trimming removed 4 bases at V and 6 bases at J, with 13 bases between. The CDR3 coding sequence is TGTGCCAGCTCACTAAGGGAGAACGTTAATTCACCCCTCCACTTT. Translated, it gives CASSLRENVNSPLHF.

The rearrangement links TRBV10-3 to TRBJ1-2; TRBD1 aligns across 7 bases. Germline CDR1 ENHRY, CDR2 SYGVKD. V shed 5 bases, J shed 9 bases, and the junction held 15 bases outside the gene matches. CDR3 length: 15 amino acids. The CDR3 region has the DNA TGTGCCATCAGTCAAAGCAGGGGGGACTTTAGTAGCTACACCTTC. Translating gives CAISQSRGDFSSYTF.

This clone was counted a single time. The CDR3, as DNA: TGTGCCATCAGCCGGGACAGGGGGCAATCTGAGCAGTTCTTC. Amino acids: CAISRDRGQSEQFF. The chain links TRBV10-3 to TRBJ2-1; 12 nucleotides line up with TRBD1. CDR1 ENHRY and CDR2 SYGVKD come from the germline V gene. CDR3 length equals 14 residues. Trimming at V came to 6 bases and at J to 9 bases, leaving 6 bases not matched to a gene.

The V and J genes are TRBV2 and TRBJ2-3; 7 positions match TRBD1. Germline values: CDR1 SNHLY, CDR2 FYNNEI. V trimming: 6 bases; J trimming: 3 bases; junction bases outside the gene matches: 9. The CDR3 has 15 amino acids. The CDR3 DNA sequence: TGTGCCAGCAGGAGAGACAGGGTGGGAACAGATACGCAGTATTTT. Its protein is CASRRDRVGTDTQYF.